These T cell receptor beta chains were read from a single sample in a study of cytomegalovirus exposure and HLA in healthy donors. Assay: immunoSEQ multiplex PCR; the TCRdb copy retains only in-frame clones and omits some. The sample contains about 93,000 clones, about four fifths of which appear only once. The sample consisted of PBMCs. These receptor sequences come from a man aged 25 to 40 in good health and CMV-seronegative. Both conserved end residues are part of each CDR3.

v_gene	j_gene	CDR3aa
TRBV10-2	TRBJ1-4	CASYRQRNEKLFF
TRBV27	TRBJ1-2	CASSFGRNYGYTF
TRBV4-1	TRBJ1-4	CASSPWTGGYEKLFF
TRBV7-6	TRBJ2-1	CASSLGYGTERNEQFF
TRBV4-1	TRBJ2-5	CASSQARGLQETQYF
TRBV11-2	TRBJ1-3	CASSPRRSSGNTIYF
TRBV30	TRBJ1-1	CAWSRENTEAFF
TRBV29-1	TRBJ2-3	CSADRERTDTQYF
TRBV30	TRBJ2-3	CAWRTSALIKPRYSTDTQYF
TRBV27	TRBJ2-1	CASSTSGHYNEQFF
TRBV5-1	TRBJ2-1	CASSFGTSGSQEQFF
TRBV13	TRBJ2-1	CASSLGGGRAWDEQFF
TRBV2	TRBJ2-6	CASSEWGQINSGANVLTF
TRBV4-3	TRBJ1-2	CASSQDMTQGANYGYTF
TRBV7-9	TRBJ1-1	CASSFRDLVAFF
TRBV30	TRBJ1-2	CACLGAVLTYGYTF
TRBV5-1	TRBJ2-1	CASSSGGGSSYNEQFF
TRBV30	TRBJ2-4	CAWGLAKNIQYF